A single sample gave rise to the 17 T cell receptor beta chains below, sequenced in a study of shared clonotypes between healthy human individuals. Using immunoSEQ multiplex PCR, the repertoire was profiled, and TCRdb retains in-frame clones only, with some absent. The sample yields approximately 2.1 million clones, roughly 93% seen once. Sequenced: naive CD4+ T cells from PBMCs. The subset here: CD45RA+ positively selected. The receptor set was obtained from a man between 18 and 29 years old in good health. Some clones in this sample may be carry-over from other donors' samples.

V is TRBV4-1 and J is TRBJ2-1; 15 bases are shared with TRBD2. The CDR3 loop spans 19 amino acids. The junction had 7 bases not matched to a gene; V was cut back by 4 bases and J by 0 bases. Per germline, CDR1 MGHRA and CDR2 YSYEKL. The CDR3, as DNA: TGCGCCAGCAGCCCCGGACTAGCGGGAGGGATCCACTCCTACAATGAGCAGTTCTTC. Protein: CASSPGLAGGIHSYNEQFF.

This clone was seen a single time. This chain joins TRBV19 and TRBJ2-2; 10 bases line up with TRBD2. The CDR3 covers 18 residues. The V segment lost 5 bases and the J segment 3 bases; nucleotides outside the gene matches: 12. Germline lookup yields CDR1 LNHDA and CDR2 SQIVND (reference sequence). CDR3 DNA sequence: TGTGCCAGTAGTTCTGGGCGGAGAGCGGGAGGGGACACCGGGGAGCTGTTTTTT. Its translation is CASSSGRRAGGDTGELFF. Supplemented by reference TRBV19 and TRBJ2-2, the full variable domain reads DGGITQSPKYLFRKEGQNVTLSCEQNLNHDAMYWYRQDPGQGLRLIYYSQIVNDFQKGDIAEGYSVSREKKESFPLTVTSAQKNPTAFYLCASSSGRRAGGDTGELFFGEGSRLTVL.

The V and J genes are TRBV7-2 and TRBJ2-4; 10 bases are shared with TRBD2. The germline V gene has CDR1 SGHTA and CDR2 FQGNSA. Trimming at V came to 2 bases and at J to 6 bases, leaving 10 bases not matched to a gene. The CDR3 loop spans 17 amino acids. The CDR3 DNA sequence: TGTGCCAGCAGCTTACTAAGCGGGAGGGCCCACGGAAACATTCAGTACTTC. Amino acids: CASSLLSGRAHGNIQYF.

The rearrangement uses TRBV5-4 and TRBJ2-1; D gene unclear. The CDR3 covers 15 residues. The germline V and J ends were trimmed by 4 bases and 3 bases, with 14 bases remaining between them. Germline CDR1 is SGHNT and CDR2 is YYREEE (reference sequence). The CDR3 DNA reads as TGTGCCAGCAGCCCCCGCTTTGGCCTCTACAATGAGCAGTTCTTC. It specifies CASSPRFGLYNEQFF.

The chain is built from TRBV29-1 and TRBJ2-1, with D maybe TRBD2 (5 bases). CDR1 and CDR2 from the germline V gene are SQVTM and ANQGSEA. The CDR3 runs to 14 residues. V lost 3 bases, J lost 3 bases, and 12 bases lay in between. Here the CDR3 reads CSVDKLAGYNEQFF. CDR3 bases: TGCAGCGTTGATAAGCTAGCCGGCTACAATGAGCAGTTCTTC.

The J gene is TRBJ2-3, the V gene TRBV9; possibly TRBD2 for D (6 bases). The CDR3 spans 16 residues. Germline V gene sequence: CDR1 SGDLS, CDR2 YYNGEE. Trimming removed 1 base at V and 0 bases at J, with 12 bases between. CDR3 coding DNA: TGTGCCAGCAGCGTATCGGCGGGGTTAAGCACAGATACGCAGTATTTT. Translating gives CASSVSAGLSTDTQYF.

V and J are TRBV9 and TRBJ1-4; TRBD1 agrees at 10 bases. Germline V gene sequence: CDR1 SGDLS, CDR2 YYNGEE. The CDR3 totals 15 residues. V trimming: 3 bases; J trimming: 4 bases; junction bases outside the gene matches: 3. The CDR3 is CASSAGQGGNEKLFF. In DNA form, the CDR3 reads TGTGCCAGCAGCGCTGGACAGGGGGGTAATGAAAAACTGTTTTTT.

This sequence joins TRBV2 and TRBJ1-1; tentatively, D is TRBD1 (5 bases). V dropped 5 bases and J dropped 4 bases, with 14 bases sitting between them. This CDR3 is built from 14 residues. The germline V gene encodes CDR1 SNHLY and CDR2 FYNNEI. Written as DNA, the CDR3 is TGTGCCAGCAGTATGGGGGATTGGGCCACTGAAGCTTTCTTT. Encoded protein: CASSMGDWATEAFF.

The genes are TRBV5-1 and TRBJ2-1; D unresolved. The CDR3 spans 16 residues. Germline CDR1 is SGHRS and CDR2 is YFSETQ. Deletions cut 0 bases from V and 7 bases from J, with 17 bases between. The CDR3 region has the DNA TGCGCCAGCAGCTTGGTCGTATCTGGAACCGGGAATGAGCAGTTCTTC. Its protein product is CASSLVVSGTGNEQFF.

The chain couples TRBV19 to TRBJ2-5; 10 positions match TRBD1. The CDR3 consists of 16 residues. The J segment lost 5 bases and the V segment lost 5 bases, leaving 11 bases of the junction unmatched. Germline V gene lookup returns CDR1 LNHDA and CDR2 SQIVND (reference sequence). The CDR3, as DNA: TGTGCCAGTAGTGGGGACAGGGGACGGACCCGGGAGACCCAGTACTTC. Amino acids: CASSGDRGRTRETQYF.

This clone was seen only once. The genes are TRBV4-3 and TRBJ2-6, with D uncertain. This CDR3 spans 15 amino acids. Germline lookup yields CDR1 LGHNA and CDR2 YSLEER. Between the trimmed V and J ends, which lost 6 bases and 1 base, there was a span of 10 bases. Here the CDR3 reads CASSLVGSGANVLTF. The CDR3 DNA follows: TGCGCCAGCAGTCTAGTGGGGTCTGGGGCCAACGTCCTGACTTTC.

V usage is TRBV11-1 and J usage is TRBJ2-3; 10 bases match TRBD2. The CDR3 extends over 15 amino acids. The J segment lost 7 bases and the V segment lost 5 bases, leaving 9 bases of the junction unmatched. Germline assignment: CDR1 SGHAT and CDR2 FQDESV (reference sequence). CDR3 nucleotides: TGTGCCAGCAGCCACGGGACTAGCGAAGGGTATACGCAGTATTTT. It translates to CASSHGTSEGYTQYF.

The V and J genes are TRBV7-9 and TRBJ1-4; D gene uncertain. The germline V gene has CDR1 SEHNR and CDR2 FQNEAQ (reference sequence). V was clipped by 5 bases and J by 7 bases, with 17 bases between them. The CDR3 is made up of 15 amino acids. CDR3 protein: CASSRESRAGEKLFF. The CDR3 DNA reads TGTGCCAGCAGCCGCGAGTCACGGGCAGGTGAAAAACTGTTTTTT.

The genes are TRBV28 and TRBJ1-1, with D maybe TRBD1 (6 bases). The ends were cut back, 7 bases at V and 1 base at J, with 16 bases in the middle. The CDR3 runs 15 residues. Germline V lookup: CDR1 MDHEN, CDR2 SYDVKM. The CDR3: CASTEAGTTNTEAFF. For the CDR3, the DNA is TGTGCCAGCACTGAGGCAGGGACAACGAACACTGAAGCTTTCTTT. Complete variable domain (other parts from reference TRBV28 and TRBJ1-1): DVKVTQSSRYLVKRTGEKVFLECVQDMDHENMFWYRQDPGLGLRLIYFSYDVKMKEKGDIPEGYSVSREKKERFSLILESASTNQTSMYLCASTEAGTTNTEAFFGQGTRLTVV.

V gene TRBV5-6 combines with J gene TRBJ1-5, with D unclear. CDR3 length: 15 amino acids. Trimming shortened V by 5 bases and J by 0 bases, and 12 bases separated the two germline ends. CDR1 is SGHDT, CDR2 YYEEEE, per germline. The DNA of the CDR3 is TGTGCCAGCAGTGAGGGCGTCCTTAGCAATCAGCCCCAGCATTTT. Translation: CASSEGVLSNQPQHF.

Remarks on this clone: Additional DNA sequences in this sample encode the identical CDR3. The rearrangement links TRBV19 to TRBJ1-1; D remains unclear. The germline CDR1 and CDR2 sequences are LNHDA and SQIVND (reference sequence). Trimming took 0 bases from V and 0 from J, leaving 5 bases between them. The CDR3 has 14 residues. CDR3 sequence: CASSIDGLNTEAFF. CDR3 sequence (DNA): TGTGCCAGTAGTATAGATGGACTGAACACTGAAGCTTTCTTT.

The chain employs TRBV4-1 and TRBJ2-7, with D possibly TRBD1 on 6 matching bases. The CDR3 is 15 residues long. V was cut by 5 bases and J by 4 bases, with 18 bases left in between. Germline lookup yields CDR1 MGHRA and CDR2 YSYEKL. This CDR3 is CASSLRTERLYEQYF. CDR3 sequence (DNA): TGCGCCAGCAGCTTGCGGACAGAACGCTTGTACGAGCAGTACTTC.